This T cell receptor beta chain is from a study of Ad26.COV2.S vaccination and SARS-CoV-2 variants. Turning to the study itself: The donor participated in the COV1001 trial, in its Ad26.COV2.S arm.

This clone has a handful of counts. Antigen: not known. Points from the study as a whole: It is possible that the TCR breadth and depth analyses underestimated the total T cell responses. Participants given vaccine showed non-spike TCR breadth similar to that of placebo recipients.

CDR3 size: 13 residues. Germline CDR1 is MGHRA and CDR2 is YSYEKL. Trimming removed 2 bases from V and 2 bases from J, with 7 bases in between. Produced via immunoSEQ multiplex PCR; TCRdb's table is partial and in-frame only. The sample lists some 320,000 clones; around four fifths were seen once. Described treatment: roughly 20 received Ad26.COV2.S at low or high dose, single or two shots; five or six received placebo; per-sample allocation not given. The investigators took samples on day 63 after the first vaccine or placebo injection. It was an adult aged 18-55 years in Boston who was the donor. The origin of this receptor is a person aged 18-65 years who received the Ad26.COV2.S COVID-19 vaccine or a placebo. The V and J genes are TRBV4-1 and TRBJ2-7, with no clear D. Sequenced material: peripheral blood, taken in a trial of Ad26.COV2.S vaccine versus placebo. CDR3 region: CASSQRTAYEQYF. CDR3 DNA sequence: TGCGCCAGCAGCCAACGGACGGCCTACGAGCAGTACTTC.